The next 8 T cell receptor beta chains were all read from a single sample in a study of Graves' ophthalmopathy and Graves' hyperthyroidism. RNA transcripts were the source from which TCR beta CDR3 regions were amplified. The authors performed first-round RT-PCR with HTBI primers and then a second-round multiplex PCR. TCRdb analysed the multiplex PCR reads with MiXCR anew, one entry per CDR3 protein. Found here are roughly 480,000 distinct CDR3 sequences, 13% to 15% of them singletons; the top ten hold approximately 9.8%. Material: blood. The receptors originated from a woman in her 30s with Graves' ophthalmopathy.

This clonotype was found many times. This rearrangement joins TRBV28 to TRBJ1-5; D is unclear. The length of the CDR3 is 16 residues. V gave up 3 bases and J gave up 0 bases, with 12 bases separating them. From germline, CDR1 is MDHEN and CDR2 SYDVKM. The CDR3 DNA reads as TGTGCCAGCAGTTTGGCTACGGATTATAGCAATCAGCCCCAGCATTTT. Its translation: CASSLATDYSNQPQHF.

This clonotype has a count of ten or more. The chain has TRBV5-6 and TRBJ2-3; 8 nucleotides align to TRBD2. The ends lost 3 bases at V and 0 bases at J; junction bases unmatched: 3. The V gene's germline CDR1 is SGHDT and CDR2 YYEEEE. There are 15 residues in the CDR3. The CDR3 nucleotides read TGTGCCAGCAGCTCACCTAGCGGGAGCACAGATACGCAGTATTTT. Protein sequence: CASSSPSGSTDTQYF.

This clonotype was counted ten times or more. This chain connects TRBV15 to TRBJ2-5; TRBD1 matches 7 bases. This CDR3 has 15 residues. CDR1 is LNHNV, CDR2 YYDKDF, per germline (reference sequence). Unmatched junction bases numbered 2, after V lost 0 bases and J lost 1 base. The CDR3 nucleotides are TGTGCCACCAGCAGAGAAAGGGGGCGCCAAGAGACCCAGTACTTC. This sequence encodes CATSRERGRQETQYF.

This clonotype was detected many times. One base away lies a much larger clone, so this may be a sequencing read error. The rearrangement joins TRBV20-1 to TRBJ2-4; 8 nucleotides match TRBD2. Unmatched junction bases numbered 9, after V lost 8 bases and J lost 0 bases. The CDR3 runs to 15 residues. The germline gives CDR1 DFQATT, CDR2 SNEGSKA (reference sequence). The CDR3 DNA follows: TGCAGTACTCCACTAGCGGACCTAGCCAAAAACATTCAGTACTTC. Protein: CSTPLADLAKNIQYF.

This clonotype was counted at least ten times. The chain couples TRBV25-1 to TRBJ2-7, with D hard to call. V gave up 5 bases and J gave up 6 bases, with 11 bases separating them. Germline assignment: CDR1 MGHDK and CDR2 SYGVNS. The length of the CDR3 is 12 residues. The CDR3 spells CASSYTLVEQYF. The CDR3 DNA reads TGTGCCAGCAGTTACACCTTGGTCGAGCAGTACTTC.

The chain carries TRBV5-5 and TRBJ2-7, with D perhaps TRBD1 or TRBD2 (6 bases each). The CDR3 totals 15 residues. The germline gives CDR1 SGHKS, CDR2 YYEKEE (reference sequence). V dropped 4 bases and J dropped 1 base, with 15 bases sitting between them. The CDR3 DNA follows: TGTGCCAGCAGCACACAGGGAGGAAGTTCCTACGAGCAGTACTTC. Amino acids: CASSTQGGSSYEQYF.

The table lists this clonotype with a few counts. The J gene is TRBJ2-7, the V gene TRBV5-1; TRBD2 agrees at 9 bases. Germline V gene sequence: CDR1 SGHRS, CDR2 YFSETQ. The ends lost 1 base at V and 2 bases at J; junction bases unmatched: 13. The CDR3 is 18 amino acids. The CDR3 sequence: CASSLSTSGPYDTYEQYF. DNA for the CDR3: TGCGCCAGCAGCTTGTCGACTAGCGGTCCCTATGATACCTACGAGCAGTACTTC.

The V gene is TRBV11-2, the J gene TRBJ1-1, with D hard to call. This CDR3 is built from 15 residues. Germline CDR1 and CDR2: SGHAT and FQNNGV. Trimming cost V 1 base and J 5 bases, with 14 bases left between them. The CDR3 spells CASSLVLGMSTEAFF. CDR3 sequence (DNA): TGTGCCAGCAGCTTAGTTCTGGGGATGAGTACTGAAGCTTTCTTT.